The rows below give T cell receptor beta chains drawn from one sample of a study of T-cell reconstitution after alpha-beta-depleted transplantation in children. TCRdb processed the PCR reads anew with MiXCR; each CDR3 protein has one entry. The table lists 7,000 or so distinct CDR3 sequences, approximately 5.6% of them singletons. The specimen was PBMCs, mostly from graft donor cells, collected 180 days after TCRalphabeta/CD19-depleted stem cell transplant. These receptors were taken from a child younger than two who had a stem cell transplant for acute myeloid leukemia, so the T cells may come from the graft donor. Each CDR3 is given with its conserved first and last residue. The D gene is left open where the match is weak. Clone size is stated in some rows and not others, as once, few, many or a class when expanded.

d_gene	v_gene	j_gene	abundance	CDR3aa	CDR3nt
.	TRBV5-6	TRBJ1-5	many	CASSLGQSNQPQHF	TGTGCCAGCAGCTTGGGACAGAGCAATCAGCCCCAGCATTTT
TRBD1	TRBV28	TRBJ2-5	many	CASSQTGTGFHETQYF	TGTGCCAGCAGTCAAACCGGGACAGGGTTTCACGAGACCCAGTACTTC
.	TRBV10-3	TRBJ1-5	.	CALSLSGSRVRSNQPQHF	TGTGCCCTCAGTTTAAGTGGGTCGAGGGTGAGAAGCAATCAGCCCCAGCATTTT
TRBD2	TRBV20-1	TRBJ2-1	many	CSARRDRGLAGYNEQFF	TGCAGTGCCAGGAGGGACAGGGGACTAGCGGGATACAATGAGCAGTTCTTC
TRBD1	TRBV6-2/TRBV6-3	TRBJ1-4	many	CASSSATGGVEKLFF	TGTGCCAGCAGTTCAGCGACAGGGGGCGTCGAAAAACTGTTTTTT
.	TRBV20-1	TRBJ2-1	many	CSARNLYNEQFF	TGCAGTGCGCGCAACCTTTACAATGAGCAGTTCTTC
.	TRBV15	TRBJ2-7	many	CATSRGQSGLGEQYF	TGTGCCACCAGCAGAGGGCAGTCGGGCCTGGGCGAGCAGTACTTC
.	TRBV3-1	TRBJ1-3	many	CASSQITSSGNTIYF	TGTGCCAGCAGCCAAATCACCAGCTCTGGAAACACCATATATTTT
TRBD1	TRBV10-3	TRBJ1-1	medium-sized	CAISGQGYTEAFF	TGTGCCATCAGCGGACAGGGTTACACTGAAGCTTTCTTT
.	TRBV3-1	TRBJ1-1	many	CASSQVQTEAFF	TGTGCCAGCAGCCAAGTGCAGACTGAAGCTTTCTTT
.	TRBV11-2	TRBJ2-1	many	CASNLRGEQFF	TGTGCCAGCAACTTACGAGGGGAGCAGTTCTTC
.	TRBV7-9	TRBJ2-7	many	CASSLWSGARVYEQYF	TGTGCCAGCAGCTTATGGTCGGGGGCCAGGGTCTACGAGCAGTACTTC
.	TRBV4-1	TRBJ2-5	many	CASKGWWGDRETQYF	TGCGCCAGCAAGGGATGGTGGGGAGATCGAGAGACCCAGTACTTC
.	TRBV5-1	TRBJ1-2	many	CASSLDRDGYTF	TGCGCCAGCAGCTTGGACAGGGATGGCTACACCTTC
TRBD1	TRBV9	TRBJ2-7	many	CASSPRQGAYEQYF	TGTGCCAGCAGCCCCCGCCAGGGGGCCTACGAGCAGTACTTC
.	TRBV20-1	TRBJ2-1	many	CRAIGQRINEQFF	TGCAGGGCCATCGGGCAGCGGATCAATGAGCAGTTCTTC
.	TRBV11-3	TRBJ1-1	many	CASSLASWRGTEAFF	TGTGCCAGCAGCTTAGCGTCGTGGAGGGGGACTGAAGCTTTCTTT
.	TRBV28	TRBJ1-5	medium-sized	CASTMDRANQPQHF	TGTGCCAGCACCATGGACAGAGCTAATCAGCCCCAGCATTTT
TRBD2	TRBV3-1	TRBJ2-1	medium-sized	CASSQVLAGGSYNEQFF	TGTGCCAGCAGCCAAGTACTAGCGGGAGGCTCCTACAATGAGCAGTTCTTC
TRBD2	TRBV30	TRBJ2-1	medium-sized	CAWASGNTYNEQFF	TGTGCCTGGGCTAGCGGGAACACCTACAATGAGCAGTTCTTC
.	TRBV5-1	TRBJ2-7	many	CASIYEQYF	TGCGCCAGCATCTACGAGCAGTACTTC
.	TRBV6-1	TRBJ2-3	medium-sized	CASSEGRFTPADTQYF	TGTGCCAGCAGTGAAGGAAGGTTTACCCCAGCAGATACGCAGTATTTT
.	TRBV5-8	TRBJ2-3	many	CASSQLGVMDSTDTQYF	TGTGCCAGCAGCCAATTAGGGGTCATGGATAGTACAGATACGCAGTATTTT
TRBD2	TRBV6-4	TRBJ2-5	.	CASSDSMRWGGRVETQYF	TGTGCCAGCAGTGACTCTATGCGCTGGGGGGGACGGGTTGAGACCCAGTACTTC
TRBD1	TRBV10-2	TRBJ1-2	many	CASSEPQTATGIFNYGYTF	TGCGCCAGCAGTGAGCCGCAAACGGCGACAGGGATATTTAACTATGGCTACACCTTC
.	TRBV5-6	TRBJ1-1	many	CASSFVEDRNTEAFF	TGTGCCAGCAGCTTTGTCGAGGACAGGAACACTGAAGCTTTCTTT
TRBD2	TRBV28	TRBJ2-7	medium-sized	CASSSTSVGPREQYF	TGTGCCAGCAGTTCAACTAGCGTGGGGCCTCGGGAGCAGTACTTC
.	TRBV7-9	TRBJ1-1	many	CASSFGTYTEAFF	TGTGCCAGCAGCTTTGGGACCTACACTGAAGCTTTCTTT
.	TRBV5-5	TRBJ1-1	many	CASSLEATERAEAFF	TGTGCCAGCAGCTTGGAGGCAACAGAGAGGGCTGAAGCTTTCTTT
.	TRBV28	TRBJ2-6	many	CASSLDDSGANVLTF	TGTGCCAGCAGTTTAGATGACTCTGGGGCCAACGTCCTGACTTTC
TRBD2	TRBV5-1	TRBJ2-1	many	CASSSLTSGTVRNEQFF	TGCGCCAGCAGCTCGCTGACTAGCGGGACCGTTAGGAATGAGCAGTTCTTC
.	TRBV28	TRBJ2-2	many	CASRRFTVRSTNTGELFF	TGTGCCAGCAGGCGGTTTACGGTCAGGAGCACGAACACCGGGGAGCTGTTTTTT
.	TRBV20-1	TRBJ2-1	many	CSADDTYNEQFF	TGCAGTGCCGACGACACATACAATGAGCAGTTCTTC
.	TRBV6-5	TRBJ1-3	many	CASSRVQGNMNTIYF	TGTGCCAGCAGTCGCGTCCAGGGGAACATGAACACCATATATTTT
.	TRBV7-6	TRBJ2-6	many	CASSLASPSGANVLTF	TGTGCCAGCAGCTTAGCTAGCCCCTCTGGGGCCAACGTCCTGACTTTC
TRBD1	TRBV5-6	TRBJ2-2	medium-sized	CASSLRDRALGELFF	TGTGCCAGCAGCTTACGGGACAGGGCTCTCGGGGAGCTGTTTTTT
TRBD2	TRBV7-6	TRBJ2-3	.	CASSLSGLAETSPDTQYF	TGTGCCAGCAGCTTATCTGGACTAGCGGAGACCTCCCCAGATACGCAGTATTTT
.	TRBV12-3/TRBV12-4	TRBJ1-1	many	CASSLTTPWWNTEAFF	TGTGCCAGCAGTTTAACCACCCCTTGGTGGAACACTGAAGCTTTCTTT
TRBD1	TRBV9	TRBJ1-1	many	CASSALQGANTEAFF	TGTGCCAGCAGCGCCCTCCAGGGGGCGAACACTGAAGCTTTCTTT
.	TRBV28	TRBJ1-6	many	CASHTSPTSYNSPLHF	TGTGCCAGCCATACGAGTCCGACATCCTATAATTCACCCCTCCACTTT